This T cell receptor beta chain was sequenced in a study of blood T cell repertoires in COVID-19. For the study at large: Italy, Spain and the United States were the sources of the convalescent and acute COVID-19 samples. The cDNA or gDNA used as material had been derived from T cells, B-cell-depleted T cells, or PBMCs.

The authors' processing: Counts of nucleated cells, estimated from reference gene primer amplification, were obtained. TCRdb's copy holds only in-frame clones and misses some; the assay was immunoSEQ multiplex PCR. The V and J calls and the clone size are those of that table, but D and trimming were determined from the DNA. The table records 300,000 to 350,000 clones, approximately 90% of them present only once. Enrolled during active infection, Seattle patients were then followed longitudinally. V lost 7 bases to trimming and J lost 8 bases; unmatched junction nucleotides: 7. The CDR3 has 11 amino acids. Per the germline V gene, CDR1 is SQVTM and CDR2 is ANQGSEA.

Sequenced sample: peripheral blood. The TCR comes from a woman aged 30 to 39 with COVID-19, enrolled during active disease. This sequence joins TRBV29-1 and TRBJ1-2, with 7 positions matching TRBD1. The CDR3 sequence: CSGETGRGYTF. Written as DNA, the CDR3 is TGCAGCGGGGAGACAGGGCGCGGCTACACCTTC.